The 25 T cell receptor beta chains below come from one sample, sequenced in a study of blood T cell repertoires in COVID-19 (dated by TCRdb to about 2020). The library was made by the immunoSEQ multiplex PCR assay. TCRdb holds this immuneACCESS table with in-frame rearrangements only. Some clones are missing; in checked studies, unresolved V genes explain under half, and the rest has no known cause. This sample gives 60,000 to 75,000 clones in total; around 90% of them show up just once. Of the sample, less than 9% is held by the ten largest clones. Sequencing was performed on peripheral blood. The receptor source for this set is a man in his forties with COVID-19, enrolled during active disease.

The chain carries TRBV6-5 and TRBJ2-7; a weak D match, TRBD2 (6 bases). The germline gives CDR1 MNHEY, CDR2 SVGAGI. The CDR3 runs to 14 residues. The ends were cut back, 2 bases at V and 3 bases at J, with 11 bases in the middle. The CDR3 DNA reads as TGTGCCAGCAGTTACGGGAGGCAGAACTACGAGCAGTACTTC. It codes for CASSYGRQNYEQYF.

This chain uses TRBV6-5 with TRBJ1-6; D ambiguous. CDR1 and CDR2 (germline): MNHEY, SVGAGI. CDR3 length: 12 residues. V was cut by 6 bases and J by 7 bases, with 7 bases left in between. The CDR3 DNA follows: TGTGCCAGCAGGGTAGCGAATTCACCCCTCCACTTT. Translated, it gives CASRVANSPLHF.

The V call is TRBV7-2, the J call TRBJ2-1; TRBD2 agrees at 11 bases. CDR3 length: 15 residues. The trim removed 3 bases at V and 3 bases at J, leaving 1 base unmatched. Germline V gene sequence: CDR1 SGHTA, CDR2 FQGNSA. CDR3 sequence: CASSFTSGGYNEQFF. CDR3 nucleotides: TGTGCCAGCAGCTTTACTAGCGGGGGCTACAATGAGCAGTTCTTC.

The chain carries TRBV7-9 and TRBJ2-5; no clear D. CDR3 length equals 14 residues. CDR1 SEHNR and CDR2 FQNEAQ come from the germline V gene (reference sequence). V dropped 1 base and J dropped 5 bases, with 11 bases sitting between them. Here the CDR3 reads CASSLESTGETQYF. CDR3 DNA sequence: TGTGCCAGCAGCTTAGAGTCTACCGGGGAGACCCAGTACTTC. Complete variable domain (other parts from reference TRBV7-9 and TRBJ2-5): DTGVSQNPRHKITKRGQNVTFRCDPISEHNRLYWYRQTLGQGPEFLTYFQNEAQLEKSRLLSDRFSAERPKGSFSTLEIQRTEQGDSAMYLCASSLESTGETQYFGPGTRLLVL.

The gene calls are TRBV7-9 and TRBJ2-5; D is possibly TRBD1 (6 bases). Trimming cost V 5 bases and J 5 bases, with 12 bases left between them. CDR3 length: 13 residues. Germline loops: CDR1 SEHNR, CDR2 FQNEAQ (reference sequence). The CDR3 nucleotides are TGTGCCAGCAGCAAAGGACAGCCGGAGACCCAGTACTTC. It yields the protein CASSKGQPETQYF.

The rearrangement links TRBV9 to TRBJ2-6, with 10 positions matching TRBD1. Germline V gene sequence: CDR1 SGDLS, CDR2 YYNGEE. This CDR3 is 17 amino acids long. V trimming: 4 bases; J trimming: 0 bases; junction bases outside the gene matches: 4. The CDR3 nucleotides are TGTGCCAGCAGCCGGGACAGGGGTAACTCTGGGGCCAACGTCCTGACTTTC. This translates into CASSRDRGNSGANVLTF.

The rearrangement uses TRBV6-1 and TRBJ2-4, with TRBD2 matching 11 bases. Germline V gene data show CDR1 as MNHNS and CDR2 as SASEGT. The length of the CDR3 is 13 residues. The trim removed 3 bases at V and 14 bases at J, leaving 6 bases unmatched. The CDR3: CASSEASGGQKYF. CDR3 coding DNA: TGTGCCAGCAGTGAGGCTAGCGGGGGGCAGAAGTACTTC.

This clone was seen once. The V gene is TRBV5-1, the J gene TRBJ2-3; D may be TRBD2 (5 bases). The germline CDR1 and CDR2 sequences are SGHRS and YFSETQ. Trimming took off 6 bases at V and 2 bases at J, with 13 bases between the two ends. The CDR3 has 14 residues. The CDR3 DNA reads TGCGCCAGCACACGAGGGCAGAACACAGATACGCAGTATTTT. It specifies CASTRGQNTDTQYF. Filled out from reference TRBV5-1 and TRBJ2-3, the complete variable domain reads KAGVTQTPRYLIKTRGQQVTLSCSPISGHRSVSWYQQTPGQGLQFLFEYFSETQRNKGNFPGRFSGRQFSNSRSEMNVSTLELGDSALYLCASTRGQNTDTQYFGPGTRLTVL.

CDR3 nucleotides: TGTGCCAGCAGTAGCGGGGTGAACACAGATACGCAGTATTTT. Protein: CASSSGVNTDTQYF. This chain uses TRBV2 with TRBJ2-3; 7 bases are shared with TRBD2. CDR3 length: 14 residues. V lost 5 bases to trimming and J lost 2 bases; unmatched junction nucleotides: 4. Germline V gene data show CDR1 as SNHLY and CDR2 as FYNNEI.

This chain uses TRBV14 with TRBJ1-3; 9 bases match TRBD1. With 4 bases clipped from V and 3 bases from J, the junction kept 7 bases outside the gene matches. Germline CDR1 SGHDN, CDR2 FVKESK. The CDR3 sequence is 16 residues long. The CDR3 region has the DNA TGTGCCAGCAGCCGGGGGGACAGGGTAAGTGGAAACACCATATATTTT. Translated, it gives CASSRGDRVSGNTIYF.

V and J are TRBV28 and TRBJ2-7, with D possibly matching TRBD2 (6 bases). CDR1 is MDHEN and CDR2 is SYDVKM in the germline V gene. Trimming cost V 3 bases and J 4 bases, with 19 bases left between them. This CDR3 comprises 16 residues. CDR3 sequence (DNA): TGTGCCAGCAGTTTGTCGGATAGCGGAGCCAGATACGAGCAGTACTTC. Amino acids: CASSLSDSGARYEQYF.

The rearrangement joins TRBV10-3 to TRBJ2-3, with TRBD2 matching over 7 bases. The CDR3 sequence is 16 residues long. V lost 4 bases and J lost 4; bases outside the gene matches: 11. The germline V gene has CDR1 ENHRY and CDR2 SYGVKD. The CDR3 here is CAISVTRAGDADTQYF. The CDR3 region has the DNA TGTGCCATCAGTGTTACCCGGGCGGGAGACGCAGATACGCAGTATTTT.

V is TRBV6-6 and J is TRBJ2-4; 14 nucleotides match TRBD2. There are 20 residues in the CDR3. CDR1 is MNHNY and CDR2 is SVGAGI in the germline V gene (reference sequence). The J segment lost 1 base and the V segment lost 6 bases, leaving 14 bases of the junction unmatched. The CDR3 DNA follows: TGTGCCAGCAGCCCGGGACTAGCGGGGGAGTGGGGGCTGGCCAAAAACATTCAGTACTTC. Translated: CASSPGLAGEWGLAKNIQYF.

The rearrangement links TRBV10-3 to TRBJ2-7; TRBD1 is a possible D gene (6 bases). The germline V gene has CDR1 ENHRY and CDR2 SYGVKD. This CDR3 region has 15 residues. Trimming left V 0 bases short and J 3 bases short, with 12 bases between. CDR3 DNA: TGTGCCATCAGTGAGTCGAACAGGGAATTCTACGAGCAGTACTTC. Protein: CAISESNREFYEQYF.

V gene TRBV9 combines with J gene TRBJ2-1, with no clear D. CDR3 length: 15 residues. V gave up 4 bases and J gave up 0 bases, with 11 bases separating them. Germline lookup yields CDR1 SGDLS and CDR2 YYNGEE. The CDR3 loop reads CASSPRLNSYNEQFF. CDR3 DNA: TGTGCCAGCAGCCCGAGACTGAACTCCTACAATGAGCAGTTCTTC. Full variable domain (remainder filled in from reference TRBV9 and TRBJ2-1): DSGVTQTPKHLITATGQRVTLRCSPRSGDLSVYWYQQSLDQGLQFLIQYYNGEERAKGNILERFSAQQFPDLHSELNLSSLELGDSALYFCASSPRLNSYNEQFFGPGTRLTVL.

This clone appeared once. The chain uses TRBV12-3 or TRBV12-4 and TRBJ2-1; no clear D gene. The V end lost 7 bases, the J end lost 6 bases, and 10 bases lay between the germline ends. CDR3 length equals 12 residues. CDR3 protein: CASKSPGNEQFF. CDR3 sequence (DNA): TGTGCCAGCAAATCACCCGGCAATGAGCAGTTCTTC.

The gene calls are TRBV30 and TRBJ2-7, with D possibly being TRBD1 (6 bases). The germline V gene has CDR1 GTSNPN and CDR2 SVGIG (reference sequence). CDR3 length equals 15 residues. Deletions cut 5 bases from V and 2 bases from J, with 19 bases between. The DNA of the CDR3 is TGTGCCTGGGAGGCCAAACAGGGTTGGCCCTACGAGCAGTACTTC. Its translation is CAWEAKQGWPYEQYF.

The chain employs TRBV10-2 and TRBJ2-1; 10 nucleotides line up with TRBD2. With 3 bases clipped from V and 7 bases from J, the junction kept 6 bases outside the gene matches. The CDR3 runs 15 residues. Germline loops: CDR1 WSHSY, CDR2 SAAADI. This CDR3 reads CASSERAGGSNEQFF. DNA for the CDR3: TGCGCCAGCAGTGAACGAGCGGGGGGGTCAAATGAGCAGTTCTTC.

V gene TRBV6-5 combines with J gene TRBJ1-1, with 8 bases identical to TRBD1. The CDR3 totals 15 residues. Per the germline V gene, CDR1 is MNHEY and CDR2 is SVGAGI. Trimming cost V 2 bases and J 2 bases; bases outside gene matches: 4. The CDR3 region has the DNA TGTGCCAGCAGTTACCACGGACAGGGTAACACTGAAGCTTTCTTT. Protein: CASSYHGQGNTEAFF.

In DNA form, the CDR3 reads TGTGCCAGCAGCCAGGGACAGGCTAACTATGGCTACACCTTC. This encodes CASSQGQANYGYTF. The chain uses TRBV2 and TRBJ1-2, with TRBD1 matching 8 bases. Losses at the gene ends were 6 bases for V and 0 bases for J; bases not matched to a gene: 3. Germline V gene sequence: CDR1 SNHLY, CDR2 FYNNEI. This CDR3 region has 14 residues.

This clone has just one count. The rearrangement joins TRBV18 to TRBJ2-2, with 8 bases matching TRBD1. Germline CDR1 is KGHSH and CDR2 is LQKENI. Trimming at V came to 1 base and at J to 2 bases, leaving 3 bases not matched to a gene. The CDR3 totals 16 residues. The CDR3 is CASSPQGQGNTGELFF. The CDR3 DNA is TGTGCCAGCTCACCACAAGGACAGGGAAACACCGGGGAGCTGTTTTTT.

This clone has just one count. V and J are TRBV28 and TRBJ1-2; D not resolved. The V end lost 5 bases, the J end lost 0 bases, and 10 bases lay between the germline ends. The germline V gene has CDR1 MDHEN and CDR2 SYDVKM. CDR3 size: 14 residues. The CDR3 sequence is CASSPAPANYGYTF. DNA of the CDR3: TGTGCCAGCAGTCCCGCCCCAGCTAACTATGGCTACACCTTC.

On this clone: Within the sample, other DNA sequences also encode this same CDR3. This rearrangement joins TRBV7-8 to TRBJ1-2, with 9 bases that match TRBD1. V was pared by 1 base and J by 2 bases, with 2 bases of the junction left unmatched. Germline CDR1 and CDR2: SGHVS and FQNEAQ. The CDR3 totals 15 residues. CDR3: CASSLGGTGNYGYTF. CDR3 bases: TGTGCCAGCAGCTTAGGTGGGACAGGGAACTATGGCTACACCTTC.

V and J are TRBV6-2 or TRBV6-3 and TRBJ1-6; TRBD1 might be the D (6 bases). Trimming took 4 bases from V and 8 from J, leaving 12 bases between them. This CDR3 is 14 amino acids long. The germline gives CDR1 MNHEY, CDR2 SVGEGT. The CDR3 here is CASSLGGLDSPLHF. The CDR3 DNA reads TGTGCCAGCAGTTTGGGGGGGCTGGATTCACCCCTCCACTTT.

The chain links TRBV7-9 to TRBJ2-1; TRBD1 is a possible D gene (5 bases). Germline V gene data show CDR1 as SEHNR and CDR2 as FQNEAQ (reference sequence). The CDR3 loop spans 13 amino acids. V was trimmed by 1 base and J by 5 bases, leaving 6 bases between them. The DNA of the CDR3 is TGTGCCAGCAGCTTAGTGGACAACAATGAGCAGTTCTTC. It specifies CASSLVDNNEQFF. The whole variable domain, filled in from reference TRBV7-9 and TRBJ2-1, reads DTGVSQNPRHKITKRGQNVTFRCDPISEHNRLYWYRQTLGQGPEFLTYFQNEAQLEKSRLLSDRFSAERPKGSFSTLEIQRTEQGDSAMYLCASSLVDNNEQFFGPGTRLTVL.